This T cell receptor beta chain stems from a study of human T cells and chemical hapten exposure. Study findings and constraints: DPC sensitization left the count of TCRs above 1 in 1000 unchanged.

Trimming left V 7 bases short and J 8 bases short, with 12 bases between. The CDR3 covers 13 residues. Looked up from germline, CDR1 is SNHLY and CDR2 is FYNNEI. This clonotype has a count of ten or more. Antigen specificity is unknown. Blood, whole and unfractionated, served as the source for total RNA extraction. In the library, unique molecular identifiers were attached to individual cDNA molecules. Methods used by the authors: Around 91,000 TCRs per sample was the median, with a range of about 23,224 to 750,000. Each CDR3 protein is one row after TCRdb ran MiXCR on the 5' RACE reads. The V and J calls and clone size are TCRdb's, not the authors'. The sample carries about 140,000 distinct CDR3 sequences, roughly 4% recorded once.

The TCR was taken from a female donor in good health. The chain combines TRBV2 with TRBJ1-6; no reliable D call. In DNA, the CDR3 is TGTGCCAGCAATTTCTACGAGGATTCACCCCTCCACTTT. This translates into CASNFYEDSPLHF.